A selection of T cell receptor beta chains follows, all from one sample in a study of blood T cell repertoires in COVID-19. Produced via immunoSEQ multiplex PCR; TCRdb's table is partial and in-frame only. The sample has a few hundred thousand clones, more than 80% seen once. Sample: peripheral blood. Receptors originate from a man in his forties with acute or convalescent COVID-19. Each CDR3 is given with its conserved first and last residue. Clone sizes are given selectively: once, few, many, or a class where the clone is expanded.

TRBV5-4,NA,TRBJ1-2,CASSLGPPTGNYGYTF
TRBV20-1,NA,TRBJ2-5,CSASRASGSVGETQYF
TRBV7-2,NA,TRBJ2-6,CASSFSGQLSGANVLTF
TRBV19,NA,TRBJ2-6,CASSRDISGANVLTF
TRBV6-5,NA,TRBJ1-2,CASSSRSSYGYTF
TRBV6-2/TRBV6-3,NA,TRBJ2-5,CASSYSKGVPGRPKTQYF
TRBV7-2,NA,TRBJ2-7,CASSGGGGNPYEQYF
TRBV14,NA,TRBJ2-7,CASSQGGGTPYEQYF
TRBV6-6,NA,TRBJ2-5,CASSYARRGFETQYF
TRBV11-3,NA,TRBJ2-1,CASSLGGSYNEQFF
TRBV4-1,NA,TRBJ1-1,CASSQVVGTIEAFF
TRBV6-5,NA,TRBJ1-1,CASIQMRAFF
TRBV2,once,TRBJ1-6,CASSKASGWPLHF
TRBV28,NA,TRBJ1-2,CASSFMRRANYGYTF
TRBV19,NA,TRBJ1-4,CASSPFAGTNEKLFF
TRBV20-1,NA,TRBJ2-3,CSASRTSGGLVDTQYF
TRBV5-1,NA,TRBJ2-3,CASSLYPSGGTDTQYF
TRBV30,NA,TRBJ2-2,CAWSLLLGGELFF
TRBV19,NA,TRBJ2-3,CASSTGAGPDTQYF
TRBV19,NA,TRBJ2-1,CASSIERRGGYNEQFF
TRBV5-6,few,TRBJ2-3,CASSLPRAGGRIHTDTQYF
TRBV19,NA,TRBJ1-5,CASSIEGYQPQHF
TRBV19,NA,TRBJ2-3,CASSPRGSGGAVDTQYF
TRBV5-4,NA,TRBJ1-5,CASSGDRDQPQHF
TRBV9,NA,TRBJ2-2,CASSVGGQGHRTGELFF